This T cell receptor (beta chain) appears in the sequencing data of a study of early T cells in non-severe SARS-CoV-2 infection. Across the study: Bulk RNA from unsorted whole blood was sequenced; chains were unpaired.

Attached unique molecular identifiers marked individual cDNA molecules. TCRdb independently ran MiXCR on the 5' RACE reads; one entry per CDR3 protein. The table lists more than 65,000 distinct CDR3 sequences, under 15% of them singletons. The V end was cut by 5 bases, the J end by 7 bases, with 9 bases between. This CDR3 has 11 amino acids. The germline V gene has CDR1 MDHEN and CDR2 SYDVKM. This clonotype was picked up a small number of times. The V and J genes are TRBV28 and TRBJ2-7; a possible D gene is TRBD2 (5 bases). The sequence came from an adult who was a healthcare worker with PCR-confirmed SARS-CoV-2 infection or an uninfected control (not recorded which). The source material was whole blood. The CDR3 nucleotides are TGTGCCAGCAGTGTGAGGAGGGAGCAGTACTTC. Translation gives CASSVRREQYF.